Listed below are T cell receptor beta chains from one sample, sequenced in a study of stem cell transplantation in POMP-related autoinflammatory disease. The repertoire was sequenced with immunoSEQ multiplex PCR; TCRdb's copy has only in-frame clones and lacks some. The sample includes tens of thousands of clones, approximately 91% of them seen just once. The sequenced sample was CD4+ T cells from PBMCs, obtained after stem cell transplantation. These receptors were collected from a human patient with POMP-related autoinflammation and immune dysregulation (PRAID). Some of the T cells might come from the graft donor. CDR3s include the opening cysteine and the closing phenylalanine or tryptophan. D genes are given only for firm matches. The size field is filled for only some rows; it gives once, few, many or a size class.

V: TRBV27
J: TRBJ1-6
D: NA
size: NA
CDR3: CASSLQSIGPNSPLHF
DNA: TGTGCCAGCAGCCTCCAGTCGATCGGCCCTAATTCACCCCTCCACTTT

V: TRBV4-1
J: TRBJ1-4
D: NA
size: NA
CDR3: CASSQDGRTNEKLFF
DNA: TGCGCCAGCAGCCAAGACGGGCGAACTAATGAAAAACTGTTTTTT

V: TRBV4-1
J: TRBJ1-5
D: NA
size: NA
CDR3: CASSQVGRTNQPQHF
DNA: TGCGCCAGCAGCCAAGTAGGGCGGACCAATCAGCCCCAGCATTTT

V: TRBV28
J: TRBJ2-1
D: NA
size: NA
CDR3: CASRRPGGEQFF
DNA: TGTGCCAGCAGGCGACCAGGGGGGGAGCAGTTCTTC

V: TRBV28
J: TRBJ1-2
D: NA
size: NA
CDR3: CASSSTTVINYGYTF
DNA: TGTGCCAGCAGTTCGACGACAGTTATTAACTATGGCTACACCTTC

V: TRBV7-9
J: TRBJ2-5
D: NA
size: NA
CDR3: CASSLAGRTQYF
DNA: TGTGCCAGCAGCTTAGCGGGGAGGACCCAGTACTTC

V: TRBV6-1
J: TRBJ2-4
D: TRBD1
size: NA
CDR3: CASSDRDRGDIQYF
DNA: TGTGCCAGCAGTGACCGGGACAGAGGGGACATTCAGTACTTC

V: TRBV6-1
J: TRBJ1-2
D: NA
size: once
CDR3: CASSDLGRANYGYTF
DNA: TGTGCCAGCAGTGATTTGGGCAGAGCTAACTATGGCTACACCTTC

V: TRBV28
J: TRBJ1-4
D: TRBD1
size: NA
CDR3: CASSWDRTNEKLFF
DNA: TGTGCCAGCAGTTGGGACAGAACTAATGAAAAACTGTTTTTT

V: TRBV3-1/TRBV3-2
J: TRBJ2-2
D: NA
size: NA
CDR3: CASSQVTSNGELFF
DNA: TGTGCCAGCAGCCAAGTAACGTCTAACGGGGAGCTGTTTTTT

V: TRBV5-1
J: TRBJ1-1
D: NA
size: NA
CDR3: CASSNHPPENTEAFF
DNA: TGCGCCAGCAGCAACCACCCCCCCGAGAACACTGAAGCTTTCTTT

V: TRBV18
J: TRBJ2-5
D: TRBD2
size: NA
CDR3: CASSPRWKLAGEETQYF
DNA: TGTGCCAGCTCACCGCGATGGAAACTAGCGGGAGAAGAGACCCAGTACTTC

V: TRBV6-1
J: TRBJ2-2
D: NA
size: NA
CDR3: CASSDNWFTGELFF
DNA: TGTGCCAGCAGTGATAATTGGTTCACCGGGGAGCTGTTTTTT

V: TRBV6-5
J: TRBJ2-3
D: NA
size: NA
CDR3: CASSRQVTDTQYF
DNA: TGTGCCAGCTCTAGACAGGTGACAGATACGCAGTATTTT

V: TRBV5-1
J: TRBJ1-6
D: NA
size: NA
CDR3: CASSPGTYNSPLHF
DNA: TGCGCCAGCAGCCCCGGCACCTATAATTCACCCCTCCACTTT

V: TRBV28
J: TRBJ2-5
D: NA
size: NA
CDR3: CASTRTLERETQYF
DNA: TGTGCCAGCACCCGGACCTTGGAGCGTGAGACCCAGTACTTC

V: TRBV19
J: TRBJ1-1
D: NA
size: once
CDR3: CASGGEGLNTEAFF
DNA: TGTGCCAGTGGAGGAGAGGGTTTGAACACTGAAGCTTTCTTT

V: TRBV6-5
J: TRBJ2-5
D: NA
size: NA
CDR3: CASSYSGETQYF
DNA: TGTGCCAGCAGTTACTCGGGCGAGACCCAGTACTTC

V: TRBV5-6
J: TRBJ2-7
D: TRBD1
size: NA
CDR3: CASNQQGNSYEQYF
DNA: TGTGCCAGCAACCAACAGGGGAACTCCTACGAGCAGTACTTC

V: TRBV24-1
J: TRBJ2-5
D: NA
size: NA
CDR3: CATSDSSRDTQETQYF
DNA: TGTGCCACCAGTGATTCCTCACGGGACACCCAAGAGACCCAGTACTTC

V: TRBV5-1
J: TRBJ2-2
D: TRBD1
size: NA
CDR3: CASSLEGQGLGELFF
DNA: TGCGCCAGCAGCTTGGAGGGACAGGGGCTCGGGGAGCTGTTTTTT

V: TRBV28
J: TRBJ2-3
D: TRBD2
size: once
CDR3: CASSLSSGRASGTDTQYF
DNA: TGTGCCAGCAGTTTATCTAGCGGGAGGGCCTCGGGCACAGATACGCAGTATTTT

V: TRBV29-1
J: TRBJ1-1
D: NA
size: NA
CDR3: CSVAYVGPRGTEAFF
DNA: TGCAGCGTTGCCTATGTGGGACCGAGGGGCACTGAAGCTTTCTTT

V: TRBV12-5
J: TRBJ1-2
D: NA
size: NA
CDR3: CASGLVGSYGYTF
DNA: TGTGCTAGTGGTTTGGTCGGCAGCTATGGCTACACCTTC

V: TRBV6-1
J: TRBJ1-2
D: NA
size: NA
CDR3: CASSEVRGYTF
DNA: TGTGCCAGCAGTGAAGTGAGAGGCTACACCTTC

V: TRBV14
J: TRBJ1-4
D: NA
size: once
CDR3: CASSTDRNEKLFF
DNA: TGTGCCAGCAGCACCGACAGGAATGAAAAACTGTTTTTT

V: TRBV14
J: TRBJ2-3
D: TRBD1
size: few
CDR3: CASSPRQGTQYF
DNA: TGTGCCAGCAGCCCCAGACAGGGAACGCAGTATTTT

V: TRBV6-5
J: TRBJ2-1
D: NA
size: NA
CDR3: CASSYPRDGNEQFF
DNA: TGTGCCAGCAGTTACCCGCGGGACGGCAATGAGCAGTTCTTC

V: TRBV29-1
J: TRBJ2-6
D: NA
size: NA
CDR3: CSVEDRGQGANVLTF
DNA: TGCAGCGTTGAAGATCGGGGGCAAGGGGCCAACGTCCTGACTTTC

V: TRBV29-1
J: TRBJ1-2
D: TRBD1
size: NA
CDR3: CSVEKGTGDGYTF
DNA: TGCAGCGTTGAGAAGGGGACAGGGGACGGCTACACCTTC

V: TRBV7-9
J: TRBJ1-2
D: TRBD1
size: once
CDR3: CASSRRTGGYHGYTF
DNA: TGTGCCAGCAGCAGGAGGACAGGGGGCTACCATGGCTACACCTTC

V: TRBV14
J: TRBJ1-1
D: NA
size: NA
CDR3: CASSQFRGGYTEAFF
DNA: TGTGCCAGCAGCCAATTCAGAGGGGGTTACACTGAAGCTTTCTTT

V: TRBV10-1
J: TRBJ1-2
D: TRBD1
size: NA
CDR3: CASREKTGDYGYTF
DNA: TGCGCCAGCAGAGAAAAGACAGGGGATTATGGCTACACCTTC

V: TRBV2
J: TRBJ1-2
D: TRBD1
size: NA
CDR3: CASSEDGTGVIVNGYTF
DNA: TGTGCCAGCAGTGAAGACGGGACAGGGGTTATCGTGAATGGCTACACCTTC

V: TRBV21-1
J: TRBJ2-2
D: NA
size: NA
CDR3: CASSKIPGQGLGANTGELFF
DNA: TGTGCCAGCAGCAAGATTCCGGGACAGGGTCTCGGTGCGAACACCGGGGAGCTGTTTTTT

V: TRBV5-1
J: TRBJ2-3
D: NA
size: NA
CDR3: CASSPDTRGDTQYF
DNA: TGCGCCAGCAGCCCGGACACCCGGGGAGATACGCAGTATTTT

V: TRBV9
J: TRBJ2-3
D: TRBD2
size: once
CDR3: CASSVAASGRPDTQYF
DNA: TGTGCCAGCAGCGTAGCGGCTAGCGGGAGACCAGATACGCAGTATTTT

V: TRBV28
J: TRBJ2-3
D: NA
size: NA
CDR3: CASKSFSGAGTQYF
DNA: TGTGCCAGTAAGTCCTTTAGTGGAGCGGGTACGCAGTATTTT

V: TRBV27
J: TRBJ2-4
D: NA
size: NA
CDR3: CASSRLLAAKNIQYF
DNA: TGTGCCAGCAGTCGGCTACTAGCAGCCAAAAACATTCAGTACTTC

V: TRBV20-1
J: TRBJ1-4
D: NA
size: NA
CDR3: CSASRLEKLFF
DNA: TGCAGTGCCTCCCGCCTTGAAAAACTGTTTTTT

V: TRBV3-1/TRBV3-2
J: TRBJ2-2
D: NA
size: NA
CDR3: CASSQANTGLGSGELFF
DNA: TGTGCCAGCAGCCAAGCAAACACAGGGTTGGGATCCGGGGAGCTGTTTTTT

V: TRBV28
J: TRBJ2-1
D: TRBD2
size: NA
CDR3: CASSSWQGLAGSNEQFF
DNA: TGTGCCAGCAGTTCCTGGCAAGGACTAGCGGGGTCCAATGAGCAGTTCTTC

V: TRBV15
J: TRBJ2-1
D: NA
size: NA
CDR3: CATSRDSPGAGSYNEQFF
DNA: TGTGCCACCAGCAGAGATTCCCCGGGAGCAGGGAGTTACAATGAGCAGTTCTTC

V: TRBV24-1
J: TRBJ1-5
D: NA
size: NA
CDR3: CATGGGWGQPQHF
DNA: TGTGCCACCGGCGGGGGGTGGGGACAGCCCCAGCATTTT

V: TRBV29-1
J: TRBJ2-3
D: TRBD1
size: NA
CDR3: CSVNRDRGTTDTQYF
DNA: TGCAGCGTTAACCGGGACAGGGGGACCACAGATACGCAGTATTTT

V: TRBV27
J: TRBJ2-3
D: TRBD2
size: NA
CDR3: CASSLGRTSGVSGDTQYF
DNA: TGTGCCAGCAGTTTAGGGCGGACTAGCGGGGTTTCAGGAGATACGCAGTATTTT

V: TRBV18
J: TRBJ2-7
D: TRBD1
size: NA
CDR3: CASSPGQGYSYEQYF
DNA: TGTGCCAGCTCACCCGGACAGGGGTACTCCTACGAGCAGTACTTC

V: TRBV7-9
J: TRBJ1-4
D: TRBD1
size: NA
CDR3: CASSLPGTVQEKLFF
DNA: TGTGCCAGCAGCTTGCCCGGGACAGTTCAGGAAAAACTGTTTTTT

V: TRBV13
J: TRBJ1-1
D: NA
size: NA
CDR3: CASSWYTEAFF
DNA: TGTGCCAGCAGCTGGTACACTGAAGCTTTCTTT

V: TRBV19
J: TRBJ1-4
D: NA
size: NA
CDR3: CASRDRRNEKLFF
DNA: TGTGCCAGTAGGGACCGCCGCAATGAAAAACTGTTTTTT

V: TRBV15
J: TRBJ2-5
D: NA
size: NA
CDR3: CATSRGSLALETQYF
DNA: TGTGCCACCAGCAGGGGATCACTAGCTTTAGAGACCCAGTACTTC

V: TRBV10-3
J: TRBJ2-3
D: TRBD2
size: NA
CDR3: CATALATGTDTQYF
DNA: TGTGCCACCGCACTAGCGACCGGGACAGATACGCAGTATTTT

V: TRBV18
J: TRBJ2-2
D: NA
size: NA
CDR3: CASSPPLQGITGELFF
DNA: TGTGCCAGCTCACCACCTCTTCAGGGGATCACCGGGGAGCTGTTTTTT

V: TRBV18
J: TRBJ1-6
D: NA
size: NA
CDR3: CASSPTRGDSYNSPLHF
DNA: TGTGCCAGCTCACCAACGAGGGGAGACTCCTATAATTCACCCCTCCACTTT

V: TRBV6-1
J: TRBJ2-7
D: NA
size: NA
CDR3: CASSEVGNSYEQYF
DNA: TGTGCCAGCAGTGAGGTCGGGAACTCCTACGAGCAGTACTTC

V: TRBV6-1
J: TRBJ1-6
D: NA
size: NA
CDR3: CASSEVTVISPLHF
DNA: TGTGCCAGCAGTGAAGTAACAGTGATTTCACCCCTCCACTTT